This T cell receptor beta chain derives from a study of blood T cell repertoires in COVID-19. Overall study context: Whether acute or convalescent, the COVID-19 samples came from the United States, Italy and Spain. T cells, B-cell-depleted T cells, or PBMCs supplied cDNA or gDNA.

Per the original methods: It was from reference gene primer amplification that nucleated cell counts were estimated. Assay used: immunoSEQ multiplex PCR; TCRdb lists only in-frame clones, some missing. V and J calls and clone size are as listed in that table; D and trimming were resolved from the DNA. The repertoire consists of about 360,000 clones, with roughly 86% occurring once and the leading ten covering 2.5% to 3.5%. From germline, CDR1 is LNHDA and CDR2 SQIVND (reference sequence). This CDR3 has 19 residues. Trimming removed 5 bases from V and 0 bases from J, with 20 bases in between. This TCR was sampled from a human donor in a cohort sampled during active COVID-19. Sequenced sample: peripheral blood. The V gene is TRBV19, the J gene TRBJ1-6; weak D call: TRBD1 (6 bases). CDR3 DNA: TGTGCCAGTAGTCTCCAAGGCACAGGGAAAAGCTCCTATAATTCACCCCTCCACTTT. Protein: CASSLQGTGKSSYNSPLHF.